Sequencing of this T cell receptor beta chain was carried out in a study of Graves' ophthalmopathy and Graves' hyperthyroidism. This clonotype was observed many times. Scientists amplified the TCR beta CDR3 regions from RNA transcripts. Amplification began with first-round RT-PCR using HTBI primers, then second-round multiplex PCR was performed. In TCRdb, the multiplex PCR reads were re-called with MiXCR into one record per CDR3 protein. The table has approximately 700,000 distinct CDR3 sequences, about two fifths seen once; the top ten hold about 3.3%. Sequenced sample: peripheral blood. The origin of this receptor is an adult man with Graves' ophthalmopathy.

The CDR3 is CSGYRAIDGYTF. CDR3 sequence (DNA): TGCAGCGGGTACAGGGCTATCGATGGCTACACCTTC. V and J are TRBV29-1 and TRBJ1-2; a possible D gene is TRBD1 (6 bases). Trimming took 7 bases from V and 6 from J, leaving 15 bases between them. Per the germline V gene, CDR1 is SQVTM and CDR2 is ANQGSEA. This CDR3 contains 12 residues.